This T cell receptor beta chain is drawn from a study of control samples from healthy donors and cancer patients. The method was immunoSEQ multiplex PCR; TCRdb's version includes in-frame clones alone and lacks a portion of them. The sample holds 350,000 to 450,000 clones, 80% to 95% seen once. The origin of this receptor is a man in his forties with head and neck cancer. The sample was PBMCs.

CDR3 in amino acids: CASSSRQGTYEQYF. The CDR3 nucleotides are TGTGCCAGCAGCTCCCGACAGGGCACCTACGAGCAGTACTTC. The rearrangement joins TRBV13 to TRBJ2-7; 7 nucleotides agree with TRBD1. The CDR3 runs to 14 residues. V shed 4 bases, J shed 2 bases, and the junction held 5 bases outside the gene matches. CDR1 and CDR2 from the germline V gene are PRHDT and FYEKMQ (reference sequence).